A selection of T cell receptor beta chains follows, all from one sample in a study of beta chain features in type 1 diabetes. Only in-frame clones appear in the TCRdb table, and some are missing; sequencing was by immunoSEQ multiplex PCR. The profile shows around 360,000 clones, around 13% of them singletons. The sample comprised naive CD4+ T cells from blood. Receptors were obtained from a woman under 30 with type 1 diabetes. Each CDR3 is given with its conserved first and last residue. D genes are given only for firm matches. Clone size is stated in some rows and not others, as once, few, many or a class when expanded.

CDR3: CAWSMEGGLKNIQYF
DNA: TGTGCCTGGAGTATGGAGGGAGGCCTCAAAAACATTCAGTACTTC
J: TRBJ2-4
size: few
V: TRBV30
D: .

CDR3: CASSSGLANSGRLFF
DNA: TGTGCCAGCAGCTCCGGACTAGCGAACTCGGGGAGGCTGTTTTTT
J: TRBJ2-2
size: .
V: TRBV11-2
D: TRBD2

CDR3: CATAGTDYNEQFF
DNA: TGTGCCACCGCCGGGACAGACTACAATGAGCAGTTCTTC
J: TRBJ2-1
size: .
V: TRBV6-5
D: TRBD1

CDR3: CSVLTRLPQGVVSNEQYF
DNA: TGCAGCGTTCTAACCCGATTACCACAGGGGGTAGTTTCGAACGAGCAGTACTTC
J: TRBJ2-7
size: few
V: TRBV29-1
D: TRBD1

CDR3: CASSEGGRDIQYF
DNA: TGTGCCAGCAGTGAAGGAGGACGGGACATTCAGTACTTC
J: TRBJ2-4
size: .
V: TRBV25-1
D: .

CDR3: CASQEVYEQYF
DNA: TGTGCCAGCCAGGAGGTCTACGAGCAGTACTTC
J: TRBJ2-7
size: .
V: TRBV28
D: .

CDR3: CASSPGGTDTYEQYF
DNA: TGCGCCAGCAGCCCGGGAGGGACAGATACCTACGAGCAGTACTTC
J: TRBJ2-7
size: .
V: TRBV5-1
D: .

CDR3: CAISESTWDRYYEQYF
DNA: TGTGCCATCAGTGAGTCAACCTGGGACAGATACTACGAGCAGTACTTC
J: TRBJ2-7
size: few
V: TRBV10-3
D: TRBD1

CDR3: CASSQDRTSGSYSYNEQFF
DNA: TGCGCCAGCAGCCAGGATCGGACTAGCGGGAGTTACTCCTACAATGAGCAGTTCTTC
J: TRBJ2-1
size: .
V: TRBV4-3
D: TRBD2

CDR3: CASSQGQARGYTF
DNA: TGTGCCAGCAGCCAAGGACAAGCACGTGGCTACACCTTC
J: TRBJ1-2
size: .
V: TRBV7-2
D: .

CDR3: CASSGGLTSYNEQFF
DNA: TGTGCCAGCAGTGGGGGACTGACCTCCTACAATGAGCAGTTCTTC
J: TRBJ2-1
size: few
V: TRBV2
D: .

CDR3: CASSQEPYWSTDTQYF
DNA: TGCGCCAGCAGCCAAGAGCCCTATTGGAGCACAGATACGCAGTATTTT
J: TRBJ2-3
size: .
V: TRBV4-3
D: .

CDR3: CAIGRQASYTF
DNA: TGTGCCATCGGACGACAGGCCAGCTACACCTTC
J: TRBJ1-2
size: .
V: TRBV28
D: .

CDR3: CASSLRGPIGLAGTQYF
DNA: TGTGCCAGCTCCCTACGGGGACCCATCGGACTAGCGGGGACCCAGTACTTC
J: TRBJ2-5
size: .
V: TRBV7-8
D: TRBD2

CDR3: CASSPGQGNEQYF
DNA: TGTGCCAGCAGTCCGGGACAGGGAAACGAGCAGTACTTC
J: TRBJ2-7
size: few
V: TRBV6-6
D: TRBD1

CDR3: CASMGTGTGGTYEQYF
DNA: TGCGCCAGCATGGGGACCGGGACAGGGGGGACCTACGAGCAGTACTTC
J: TRBJ2-7
size: few
V: TRBV5-1
D: TRBD1

CDR3: CASLGMNDSPLHF
DNA: TGTGCTAGTCTCGGGATGAACGATTCACCCCTCCACTTT
J: TRBJ1-6
size: .
V: TRBV12-5
D: .